Each of the 5 T cell receptor beta chains below was sequenced from the same sample in a study of shared clonotypes between healthy human individuals. TCRdb's copy holds only in-frame clones and misses some; the assay was immunoSEQ multiplex PCR. Seen here are 650,000 to 800,000 clones, about 90% observed once, and the top ten hold 24%. Positively selected for CCR7, the CD45RO-negative cells used as naive CD8 cells excluded terminally differentiated effector memory CD45RA+ cells. Sample: naive CD8+ T cells sorted from blood. These receptors originate from a young man in good health.

The V call is TRBV5-6, the J call TRBJ1-1; TRBD1 is a possible D gene (5 bases). V was cut by 3 bases and J by 1 base, with 13 bases left in between. The CDR3 consists of 15 residues. Germline V lookup: CDR1 SGHDT, CDR2 YYEEEE. The CDR3 nucleotides are TGTGCCAGCAGCTCTTGGGACGGCGGGAACACTGAAGCTTTCTTT. It is translated as CASSSWDGGNTEAFF.

J is TRBJ2-3 and V is TRBV30, with 8 bases that match TRBD1. This CDR3 is built from 15 residues. Germline lookup yields CDR1 GTSNPN and CDR2 SVGIG (reference sequence). V was clipped by 4 bases and J by 2 bases; unmatched bases: 8. The CDR3 nucleotides read TGTGCCTGGACAATGGGGACAGGCCCCACAGATACGCAGTATTTT. Translated, it gives CAWTMGTGPTDTQYF.

This clone was picked up one time. The chain recombines TRBV7-2 with TRBJ2-3; D is perhaps TRBD2 (5 bases). V lost 5 bases to trimming and J lost 2 bases, with 17 bases between them. The CDR3 runs to 16 residues. Germline V gene sequence: CDR1 SGHTA, CDR2 FQGNSA. The CDR3 DNA reads TGTGCCAGCAGCATAGGGATTAGCGCGAACACAGATACGCAGTATTTT. It yields the protein CASSIGISANTDTQYF.

This clone was detected only once. The rearrangement links TRBV30 to TRBJ2-1, with 9 bases matching TRBD2. After removal of 3 bases from V and 3 bases from J, the junction contained 9 bases not matched to a gene. The CDR3 totals 16 residues. The germline gives CDR1 GTSNPN, CDR2 SVGIG (reference sequence). The CDR3 spells CAWSSPGLAIYNEQFF. The CDR3 DNA reads as TGTGCCTGGAGCTCTCCGGGACTAGCAATCTACAATGAGCAGTTCTTC.

This chain uses TRBV7-9 with TRBJ1-2; D gene ambiguous. The V gene's germline CDR1 is SEHNR and CDR2 FQNEAQ (reference sequence). V shed 2 bases and J shed 5 bases, with 27 bases lying between them. The CDR3 sequence is 19 residues long. CDR3 sequence reads: CASSLLGGGMITTQYGYTF. CDR3 in DNA: TGTGCCAGCAGCTTACTCGGCGGAGGGATGATCACCACCCAATATGGCTACACCTTC. The variable domain in full, with the rest retrieved from reference TRBV7-9 and TRBJ1-2, is DTGVSQNPRHKITKRGQNVTFRCDPISEHNRLYWYRQTLGQGPEFLTYFQNEAQLEKSRLLSDRFSAERPKGSFSTLEIQRTEQGDSAMYLCASSLLGGGMITTQYGYTFGSGTRLTVV.